Shown below are 17 T cell receptor beta chains from a single sample sequenced in a study of PD-L1 blockade in urothelial cancer. TCRdb keeps only in-frame clones here, not all; method: immunoSEQ multiplex PCR. Of approximately 90,000 clones listed, 70% to 90% are singletons. The time point here: pretreatment peripheral blood. The source was PBMCs, collected around atezolizumab (anti-PD-L1) treatment. Receptor source: a man in his fifties or sixties with urothelial cancer.

The chain carries TRBV7-9 and TRBJ2-3; 10 nucleotides line up with TRBD2. The CDR3 length is 16 residues. Trimming removed 1 base from V and 2 bases from J; junction bases left unmatched: 3. Per germline, CDR1 SEHNR and CDR2 FQNEAQ (reference sequence). CDR3 sequence: CASSLDLAGDTDTQYF. The DNA for the CDR3 is TGTGCCAGCAGCTTAGATCTAGCGGGGGACACAGATACGCAGTATTTT.

This chain uses TRBV7-9 with TRBJ1-5, with 7 bases fitting TRBD1. The V gene's germline CDR1 is SEHNR and CDR2 FQNEAQ (reference sequence). The CDR3 loop spans 13 amino acids. Germline trimming cut 3 bases from V and 9 bases from J; bases unmatched to any gene: 5. The CDR3 DNA reads TGTGCCAGCAGCTTTGGGACAGCGGGGCCCCAGCATTTT. Amino acids: CASSFGTAGPQHF. Variable domain in full (rest from reference TRBV7-9 and TRBJ1-5): DTGVSQNPRHKITKRGQNVTFRCDPISEHNRLYWYRQTLGQGPEFLTYFQNEAQLEKSRLLSDRFSAERPKGSFSTLEIQRTEQGDSAMYLCASSFGTAGPQHFGDGTRLSIL.

This chain connects TRBV6-1 to TRBJ1-6; D remains unclear. V was cut by 6 bases and J by 12 bases, with 12 bases left in between. The CDR3 spans 12 residues. Germline V CDR1 and CDR2: MNHNS, SASEGT. The CDR3 sequence: CASSQGRGPLHF. For the CDR3, the DNA is TGTGCCAGCAGCCAAGGGCGGGGACCCCTCCACTTT.

The V call is TRBV30, the J call TRBJ1-1, with D unresolved. V was shortened by 8 bases and J by 1 base, with 8 bases between the two germline ends. The CDR3 has 11 residues. Germline CDR1 is GTSNPN and CDR2 is SVGIG (reference sequence). This chain's CDR3 is CAGGGNTEAFF. CDR3 nucleotides: TGTGCCGGAGGCGGGAACACTGAAGCTTTCTTT.

The chain links TRBV27 to TRBJ2-3, with D perhaps matching TRBD2 (6 bases). Trimming shortened V by 5 bases and J by 3 bases, and 12 bases separated the two germline ends. The CDR3 is 14 residues long. Germline CDR1 MNHEY, CDR2 SMNVEV (reference sequence). This CDR3 is CASSIGGFTDTQYF. The CDR3 DNA reads as TGTGCCAGCAGTATCGGGGGATTTACAGATACGCAGTATTTT.

Worth noting for this clone: One end of the junction is discordant with germline, which a read error may explain. The chain recombines TRBV7-7 with TRBJ2-1; D is ambiguous. The CDR3 loop spans 13 amino acids. Germline V CDR1 and CDR2: SSHAT, FNYEAQ (reference sequence). As DNA, the CDR3 is TGTGCTAGCAGCTTACACCCGGGCAATGAGCAGTTCTTC. Protein product: CASSLHPGNEQFF.

The V gene is TRBV6-1, the J gene TRBJ1-5; possibly TRBD1 for D (6 bases). Trimming shortened V by 1 base and J by 2 bases, and 9 bases separated the two germline ends. Germline V gene sequence: CDR1 MNHNS, CDR2 SASEGT. The CDR3 has 15 amino acids. The CDR3 region has the DNA TGTGCCAGCAGTGAAGTTCACAGGGGCAATCAGCCCCAGCATTTT. Translated: CASSEVHRGNQPQHF.

This clone was seen only a few times. The chain couples TRBV6-1 to TRBJ1-1; perhaps TRBD1 as D (5 bases). Looked up from germline, CDR1 is MNHNS and CDR2 is SASEGT. This CDR3 has 12 amino acids. V was pared by 7 bases and J by 10 bases, with 16 bases between. The CDR3 bases are TGTGCCAGCACTGGATACAGCGGGGCAGCTTTCTTT. Translating it yields CASTGYSGAAFF.

This clone was observed a single time. The CDR3 nucleotides read TGTGCCAGCAGCTGGGACAGGTCTAGCACAGATACGCAGTATTTT. Protein product: CASSWDRSSTDTQYF. The chain joins TRBV5-4 to TRBJ2-3, with 8 nucleotides matching TRBD1. Germline loops: CDR1 SGHNT, CDR2 YYREEE (reference sequence). There are 15 residues in the CDR3. The V segment lost 3 bases and the J segment 0 bases; nucleotides outside the gene matches: 3.

J is TRBJ1-3 and V is TRBV2; D is ambiguous. Per germline, CDR1 SNHLY and CDR2 FYNNEI. V lost 8 bases and J lost 2, with 10 bases in between. This CDR3 contains 13 residues. CDR3 residues: CASGQTTGNTIYF. Written as DNA, the CDR3 is TGTGCCAGCGGCCAGACTACTGGAAACACCATATATTTT. The entire variable domain, with the rest obtained from reference TRBV2 and TRBJ1-3, is as follows: EPEVTQTPSHQVTQMGQEVILRCVPISNHLYFYWYRQILGQKVEFLVSFYNNEISEKSEIFDDQFSVERPDGSNFTLKIRSTKLEDSAMYFCASGQTTGNTIYFGEGSWLTVV.

The chain combines TRBV19 with TRBJ2-7, with 10 nucleotides matching TRBD2. The CDR3 totals 17 residues. CDR1 and CDR2 from the germline V gene are LNHDA and SQIVND (reference sequence). The ends lost 6 bases at V and 3 bases at J; junction bases unmatched: 14. Here the CDR3 reads CASRLKHSLAGYYEQYF. In DNA, the CDR3 is TGTGCCAGTAGACTCAAGCACTCACTAGCGGGGTACTACGAGCAGTACTTC. Full variable domain (rest looked up from reference TRBV19 and TRBJ2-7): DGGITQSPKYLFRKEGQNVTLSCEQNLNHDAMYWYRQDPGQGLRLIYYSQIVNDFQKGDIAEGYSVSREKKESFPLTVTSAQKNPTAFYLCASRLKHSLAGYYEQYFGPGTRLTVT.

The V and J genes are TRBV6-6 and TRBJ2-4; 11 bases agree with TRBD2. Trimming cost V 5 bases and J 9 bases; bases outside gene matches: 6. CDR3 size: 14 residues. Germline V gene sequence: CDR1 MNHNY, CDR2 SVGAGI (reference sequence). The CDR3 reads CASSQGTSGSIQYF. The CDR3 nucleotides are TGTGCCAGCAGTCAAGGGACTAGCGGCAGCATTCAGTACTTC.

This clone was observed a few times. The V call is TRBV28, the J call TRBJ2-5; D may be TRBD1 (5 bases). Trimming took 4 bases from V and 4 from J, leaving 13 bases between them. Germline lookup yields CDR1 MDHEN and CDR2 SYDVKM. The CDR3 totals 14 residues. CDR3 amino acids: CASSSKGNGETQYF. CDR3 DNA sequence: TGTGCCAGCAGTTCAAAGGGGAACGGAGAGACCCAGTACTTC.

This chain joins TRBV30 and TRBJ2-3, with D unresolved. V was cut by 5 bases and J by 8 bases, with 17 bases left in between. Germline CDR1 is GTSNPN and CDR2 is SVGIG (reference sequence). The CDR3 loop spans 13 amino acids. DNA of the CDR3: TGTGCCTGGGTCGGCCCACCCGCAGGTACGCAGTATTTT. Translation gives CAWVGPPAGTQYF.

The rearrangement joins TRBV5-5 to TRBJ1-4; no definite D call. This CDR3 has 15 residues. V was shortened by 4 bases and J by 2 bases, with 12 bases between the two germline ends. The germline CDR1 and CDR2 sequences are SGHKS and YYEKEE (reference sequence). DNA of the CDR3: TGTGCCAGCAGCCCGCGGACTGGTACTAATGAAAAACTGTTTTTT. Protein sequence: CASSPRTGTNEKLFF.

This clone appeared once. The rearrangement joins TRBV2 to TRBJ2-7; D is unresolved. This CDR3 has 13 residues. Looked up from germline, CDR1 is SNHLY and CDR2 is FYNNEI. Trimming left V 9 bases short and J 6 bases short, with 18 bases between. CDR3 protein: CASFAGARFEQYF. CDR3 bases: TGTGCCAGTTTCGCCGGAGCTCGGTTCGAGCAGTACTTC. The full variable domain, in which reference TRBV2 and TRBJ2-7 provide the parts outside the CDR3, is EPEVTQTPSHQVTQMGQEVILRCVPISNHLYFYWYRQILGQKVEFLVSFYNNEISEKSEIFDDQFSVERPDGSNFTLKIRSTKLEDSAMYFCASFAGARFEQYFGPGTRLTVT.

This chain joins TRBV4-3 and TRBJ2-3, with TRBD2 matching over 12 bases. The CDR3 is made up of 18 amino acids. Germline V gene sequence: CDR1 LGHNA, CDR2 YSLEER. V dropped 4 bases and J dropped 1; count of bases not matched to a gene: 9. The DNA of the CDR3 is TGCGCCAGCAGCCGAGAGGTACGGACTAGCGGGGGCACAGATACGCAGTATTTT. This gives the protein CASSREVRTSGGTDTQYF.